This TCR beta chain was sequenced during a study of Graves' ophthalmopathy and Graves' hyperthyroidism. RNA transcripts were the source from which TCR beta CDR3 regions were amplified. Second-round multiplex PCR followed a first-round RT-PCR using HTBI primers. One entry per CDR3 protein results from TCRdb running MiXCR on the multiplex PCR reads. The data contain some 1.1 million distinct CDR3 sequences, less than 45% of them singletons. Germline V gene data show CDR1 as SNHLY and CDR2 as FYNNEI. The CDR3 runs to 13 residues. V lost 0 bases, J lost 9 bases, and 11 bases lay in between. The table lists this clonotype with many counts.

The clonotype comes from an adult man with Graves' hyperthyroidism. Sequences were obtained from peripheral blood or thyroid tissue (not recorded which). This chain joins TRBV2 and TRBJ1-2; D is unresolved. The CDR3 reads CASSEARWDRYTF. The CDR3 DNA reads TGTGCCAGCAGTGAAGCGCGGTGGGATCGCTACACCTTC. The full variable domain, rest sourced from reference TRBV2 and TRBJ1-2, is EPEVTQTPSHQVTQMGQEVILRCVPISNHLYFYWYRQILGQKVEFLVSFYNNEISEKSEIFDDQFSVERPDGSNFTLKIRSTKLEDSAMYFCASSEARWDRYTFGSGTRLTVV.